Shown below are 20 T cell receptor beta chains from a single sample sequenced in a study of regulatory dendritic cells for organ transplantation. Measured with immunoSEQ multiplex PCR; TCRdb has only the in-frame clones, and not every one. The repertoire holds around 20,000 clones, with 74% as singletons. Specimen: memory CD4+ T cells from blood. Subset here: CD45RO+ memory T cells. Source of these receptors: a human donor in good health.

The chain combines TRBV9 with TRBJ2-3; 13 nucleotides agree with TRBD2. CDR1 and CDR2 from the germline V gene are SGDLS and YYNGEE. V gave up 3 bases and J gave up 2 bases; unmatched junction bases: 9. CDR3 length: 18 residues. The CDR3 bases are TGTGCCAGCAGCGGACCCGGGACTAGCGGGGCCACCACAGATACGCAGTATTTT. It translates to CASSGPGTSGATTDTQYF.

The rearrangement joins TRBV29-1 to TRBJ1-1; D is undetermined. Germline CDR1 SQVTM, CDR2 ANQGSEA. The CDR3 loop spans 10 amino acids. V was trimmed by 4 bases and J by 2 bases, leaving 2 bases between them. CDR3 protein: CSVANTEAFF. The CDR3 nucleotides read TGCAGCGTTGCAAACACTGAAGCTTTCTTT.

This clone appeared once. This chain uses TRBV15 with TRBJ1-4; perhaps TRBD1 as D (6 bases). Trimming shortened V by 3 bases and J by 4 bases, and 12 bases separated the two germline ends. The CDR3 extends over 15 amino acids. In germline, CDR1 is LNHNV, CDR2 YYDKDF (reference sequence). The CDR3 nucleotides are TGTGCCACCAGCAGGGTTACAGGGAATAATGAAAAACTGTTTTTT. Translation: CATSRVTGNNEKLFF.

This clone has only one observation. This chain links TRBV6-5 with TRBJ1-5; no definite D call. Germline CDR1 reads MNHEY; CDR2 reads SVGAGI. The germline V and J ends were trimmed by 6 bases and 2 bases, with 11 bases remaining between them. The CDR3 runs to 14 residues. CDR3 sequence reads: CASSEAPRNQPQHF. The CDR3 DNA follows: TGTGCCAGCAGCGAGGCCCCTCGCAATCAGCCCCAGCATTTT.

The V and J genes are TRBV6-1 and TRBJ2-1, with D perhaps matching TRBD1 (5 bases). With 7 bases removed from V and 5 bases from J, the gap between germline ends came to 18 bases. This CDR3 contains 15 residues. The germline CDR1 and CDR2 sequences are MNHNS and SASEGT. Here the CDR3 DNA reads TGTGCCAGCAACCTTCTCCTGGGGCTCGACAATGAGCAGTTCTTC. Its protein product is CASNLLLGLDNEQFF.

The rearrangement links TRBV2 to TRBJ1-2; 9 bases agree with TRBD1. Germline loops: CDR1 SNHLY, CDR2 FYNNEI. Trimming cost V 10 bases and J 4 bases; bases outside gene matches: 7. The CDR3 contains 13 residues. CDR3 in amino acids: CANRQGEGYGYTF. The CDR3 nucleotides are TGTGCCAACCGACAGGGGGAGGGCTATGGCTACACCTTC.

In this sample, this clone turned up a few times. This chain uses TRBV27 with TRBJ2-1; D not certain. The CDR3 totals 15 residues. Germline CDR1 and CDR2: MNHEY and SMNVEV (reference sequence). V gave up 10 bases and J gave up 5 bases, with 21 bases separating them. The CDR3 DNA follows: TGTGCCACCAGGAGTCCTTCCCACCGCGACAATGAGCAGTTCTTC. Its translation is CATRSPSHRDNEQFF.

This clone was seen a single time. The chain carries TRBV5-1 and TRBJ2-3, with 8 positions matching TRBD2. V trimming: 4 bases; J trimming: 0 bases; junction bases outside the gene matches: 4. CDR1 and CDR2 (germline): SGHRS, YFSETQ. There are 15 residues in the CDR3. CDR3 nucleotide sequence: TGCGCCAGCAGCACCACTAGCGGCAGCACAGATACGCAGTATTTT. Translated: CASSTTSGSTDTQYF. The full variable domain, its missing parts supplied by reference TRBV5-1 and TRBJ2-3, is KAGVTQTPRYLIKTRGQQVTLSCSPISGHRSVSWYQQTPGQGLQFLFEYFSETQRNKGNFPGRFSGRQFSNSRSEMNVSTLELGDSALYLCASSTTSGSTDTQYFGPGTRLTVL.

The chain couples TRBV9 to TRBJ2-2; a weak D match, TRBD2 (5 bases). Between the trimmed V and J ends, which lost 8 bases and 3 bases, there was a span of 14 bases. Germline-derived CDR1 and CDR2 are SGDLS and YYNGEE. The CDR3 covers 14 residues. The DNA of the CDR3 is TGTGCCAGTCGGAGGAGTAGGGACACCGGGGAGCTGTTTTTT. This codes for CASRRSRDTGELFF.

V is TRBV2 and J is TRBJ2-1, with 7 bases lining up with TRBD2. Germline V gives CDR1 SNHLY, CDR2 FYNNEI. V shed 6 bases and J 2 bases; nucleotides not matched to a gene: 13. The CDR3 consists of 17 residues. CDR3 in amino acids: CASSLRLGGLTYNEQFF. In nucleotides, the CDR3 is TGTGCCAGCAGCCTCCGGTTGGGGGGGTTGACCTACAATGAGCAGTTCTTC.

The chain is built from TRBV20-1 and TRBJ1-1, with D possibly matching TRBD1 (6 bases). Germline V lookup: CDR1 DFQATT, CDR2 SNEGSKA (reference sequence). This CDR3 region has 11 residues. The CDR3 nucleotides are TGCAGCCGCAGGGGTGAGACTGAAGCTTTCTTT. Translation: CSRRGETEAFF.

The chain employs TRBV12-5 and TRBJ1-5; D gene ambiguous. CDR1 is LGHNT and CDR2 is FRNRAP in the germline V gene. The V gene lost 1 base and the J gene lost 5 bases, with 6 bases spanning the gap. The CDR3 has 13 residues. The CDR3, as DNA: TGTGCTAGTGGTTTGGGGAGCGATCAGCCCCAGCATTTT. The encoded protein is CASGLGSDQPQHF.

This clone was picked up a small number of times. The chain couples TRBV9 to TRBJ1-2; TRBD1 matches at 8 bases. CDR3 length: 14 residues. In germline, CDR1 is SGDLS, CDR2 YYNGEE. J lost 4 bases, V lost 3 bases, and 5 bases had no gene match. CDR3 DNA sequence: TGTGCCAGCAGCGCCCGAGGACAGGGCTATGGCTACACCTTC. It translates to CASSARGQGYGYTF.

The chain joins TRBV4-3 to TRBJ1-1; D possibly corresponds to TRBD1 (6 bases). The germline V and J ends were trimmed by 3 bases and 6 bases, with 14 bases remaining between them. The length of the CDR3 is 14 residues. Germline assignment: CDR1 LGHNA and CDR2 YSLEER. The CDR3 nucleotides are TGCGCCAGCAGCCACTCAGACAGGCAGGCTGAAGCTTTCTTT. As protein: CASSHSDRQAEAFF.

The chain couples TRBV2 to TRBJ1-2; TRBD1 agrees at 11 bases. This CDR3 contains 14 residues. The V segment lost 6 bases and the J segment 8 bases; nucleotides outside the gene matches: 8. Germline CDR1 reads SNHLY; CDR2 reads FYNNEI. Written as DNA, the CDR3 is TGTGCCAGCAGGAAGGGACAGGGGGGACCCGGCTACACCTTC. This codes for CASRKGQGGPGYTF.

The chain employs TRBV18 and TRBJ1-4; tentatively, D is TRBD1 (6 bases). The CDR3 is 19 residues long. V gave up 2 bases and J gave up 0 bases, with 19 bases separating them. Germline CDR1 is KGHSH and CDR2 is LQKENI. The CDR3 loop reads CASSPETGGTLATNEKLFF. The CDR3 bases are TGTGCCAGCTCACCAGAGACAGGAGGTACCCTTGCAACTAATGAAAAACTGTTTTTT.

The chain has TRBV10-3 and TRBJ2-1; the match to TRBD1 covers 9 bases. The CDR3 runs to 16 residues. Trimming cost V 0 bases and J 6 bases; bases outside gene matches: 6. Germline CDR1 ENHRY, CDR2 SYGVKD. The CDR3 protein is CAISESGTGSVNEQFF. The DNA of the CDR3 is TGTGCCATCAGTGAGTCGGGGACAGGGTCAGTCAATGAGCAGTTCTTC.

This rearrangement joins TRBV1 to TRBJ1-5; the D segment call TRBD1 is taken from the table without a DNA check. TRBV1 is assigned pseudogene status. The CDR3 runs to 17 residues. CDR3 residues: CTSSQPGQGTCNQPQHF. The CDR3 DNA follows: TGCACCAGCAGCCAACCTGGACAGGGAACGTGCAATCAGCCCCAGCATTTT.

This chain joins TRBV6-5 and TRBJ1-3; a possible D gene is TRBD1 (5 bases). The V gene's germline CDR1 is MNHEY and CDR2 SVGAGI. Trimming stripped 6 bases from V and 4 bases from J, with 16 bases between. CDR3 size: 15 residues. The CDR3 loop reads CASSQDRDYGNTIYF. The CDR3 DNA follows: TGTGCCAGCAGCCAAGACCGGGACTACGGAAACACCATATATTTT.

The J gene is TRBJ2-7, the V gene TRBV5-6; a weak D match, TRBD1 (5 bases). V lost 5 bases, J lost 2 bases, and 11 bases lay in between. The CDR3 contains 13 residues. The germline CDR1 and CDR2 sequences are SGHDT and YYEEEE. The CDR3 DNA reads TGTGCCAGCAGGGCGGTAGGGGCCTACGAGCAGTACTTC. Amino acids: CASRAVGAYEQYF.